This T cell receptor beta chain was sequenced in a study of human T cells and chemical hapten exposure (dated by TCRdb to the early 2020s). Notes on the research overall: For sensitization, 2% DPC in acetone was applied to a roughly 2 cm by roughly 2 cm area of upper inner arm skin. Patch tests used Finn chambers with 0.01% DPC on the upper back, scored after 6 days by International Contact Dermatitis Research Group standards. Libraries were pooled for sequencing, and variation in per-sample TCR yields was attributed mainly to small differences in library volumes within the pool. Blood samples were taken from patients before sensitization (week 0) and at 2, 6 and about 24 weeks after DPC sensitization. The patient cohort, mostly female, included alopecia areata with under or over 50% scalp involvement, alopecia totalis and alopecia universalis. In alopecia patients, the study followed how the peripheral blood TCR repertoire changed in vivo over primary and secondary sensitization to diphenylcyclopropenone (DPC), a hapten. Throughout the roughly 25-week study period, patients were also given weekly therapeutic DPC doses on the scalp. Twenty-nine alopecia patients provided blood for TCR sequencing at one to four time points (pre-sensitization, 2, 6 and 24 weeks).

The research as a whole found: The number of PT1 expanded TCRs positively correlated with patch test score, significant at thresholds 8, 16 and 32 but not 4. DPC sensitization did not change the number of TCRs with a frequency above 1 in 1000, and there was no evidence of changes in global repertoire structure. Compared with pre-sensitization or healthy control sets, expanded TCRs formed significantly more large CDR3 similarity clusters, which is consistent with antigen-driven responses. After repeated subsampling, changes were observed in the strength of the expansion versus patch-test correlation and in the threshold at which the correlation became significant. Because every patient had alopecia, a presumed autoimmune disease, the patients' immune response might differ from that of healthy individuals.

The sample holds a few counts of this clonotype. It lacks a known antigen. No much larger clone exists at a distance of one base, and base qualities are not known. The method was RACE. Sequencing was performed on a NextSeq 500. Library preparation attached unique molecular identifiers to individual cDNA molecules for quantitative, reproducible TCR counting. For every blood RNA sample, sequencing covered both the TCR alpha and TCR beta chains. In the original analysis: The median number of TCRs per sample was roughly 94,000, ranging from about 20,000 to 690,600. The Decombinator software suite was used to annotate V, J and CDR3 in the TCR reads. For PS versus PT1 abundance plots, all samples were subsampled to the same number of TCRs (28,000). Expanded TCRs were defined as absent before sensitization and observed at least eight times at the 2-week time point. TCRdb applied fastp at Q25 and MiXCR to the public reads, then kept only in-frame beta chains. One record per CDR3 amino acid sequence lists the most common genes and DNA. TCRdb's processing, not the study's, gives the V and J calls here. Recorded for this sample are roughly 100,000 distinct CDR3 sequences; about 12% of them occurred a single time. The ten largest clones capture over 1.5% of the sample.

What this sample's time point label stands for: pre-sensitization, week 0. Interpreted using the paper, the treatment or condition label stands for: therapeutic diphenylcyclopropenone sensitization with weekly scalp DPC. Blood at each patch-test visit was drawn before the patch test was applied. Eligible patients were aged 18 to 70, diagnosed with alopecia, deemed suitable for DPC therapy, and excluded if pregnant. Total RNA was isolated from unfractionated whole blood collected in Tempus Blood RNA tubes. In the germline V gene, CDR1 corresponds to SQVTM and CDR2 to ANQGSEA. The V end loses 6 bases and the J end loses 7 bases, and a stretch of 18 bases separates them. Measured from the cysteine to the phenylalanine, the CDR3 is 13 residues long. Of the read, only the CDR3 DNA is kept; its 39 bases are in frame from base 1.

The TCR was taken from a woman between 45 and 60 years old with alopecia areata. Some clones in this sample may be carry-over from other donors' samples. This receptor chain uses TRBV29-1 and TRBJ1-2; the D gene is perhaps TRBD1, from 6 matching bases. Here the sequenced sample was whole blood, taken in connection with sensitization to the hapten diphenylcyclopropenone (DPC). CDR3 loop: CSVSLRQARGYTF. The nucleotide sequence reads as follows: TGCAGCGTATCCCTTCGACAGGCTCGTGGCTACACCTTC.